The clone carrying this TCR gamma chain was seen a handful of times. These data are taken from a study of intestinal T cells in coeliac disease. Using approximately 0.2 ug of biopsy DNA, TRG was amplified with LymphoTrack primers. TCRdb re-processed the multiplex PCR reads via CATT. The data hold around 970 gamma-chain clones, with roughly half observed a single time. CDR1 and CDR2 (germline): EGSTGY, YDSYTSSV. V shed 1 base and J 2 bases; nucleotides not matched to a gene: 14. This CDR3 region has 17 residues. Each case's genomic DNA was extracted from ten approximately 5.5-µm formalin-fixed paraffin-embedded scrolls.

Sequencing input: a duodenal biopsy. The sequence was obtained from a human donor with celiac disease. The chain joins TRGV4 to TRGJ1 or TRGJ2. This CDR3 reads CATWDGPTKGDYYKKLF. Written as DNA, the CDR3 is TGTGCCACCTGGGATGGCCCTACGAAAGGTGATTATTATAAGAAACTCTTT.